What follows are 18 T cell receptor beta chains derived from one specimen sequenced in a study of T cells in localized non-small cell lung cancer. Some clones are missing from TCRdb's copy, which holds only in-frame ones; the method was immunoSEQ multiplex PCR. The table includes around 30,000 clones, roughly 78% detected once. Sequenced here: peripheral blood, sampled before any cancer treatment. The receptor source for this set is a male donor older than 55 with stage III squamous cell lung carcinoma.

This clone was recorded a few times. CDR3 loop: CAPSGTQYF. In nucleotides, the CDR3 is TGCGCCCCATCCGGGACCCAGTACTTC. The genes are TRBV10-1 and TRBJ2-5; the D is unclear. Trimming left V 11 bases short and J 7 bases short, with 8 bases between. CDR1 is WNHNN and CDR2 is SYGVQD in the germline V gene (reference sequence). The CDR3 runs to 9 residues.

The sample holds a few counts of this clone. This chain uses TRBV7-9 with TRBJ2-7; the D gene is possibly TRBD2 (6 bases). Trimming removed 4 bases at V and 6 bases at J, with 16 bases between. The CDR3 length is 14 residues. Germline V gene sequence: CDR1 SEHNR, CDR2 FQNEAQ (reference sequence). This CDR3 is CASSSRAGKGEQYF. The DNA of the CDR3 is TGTGCCAGCAGCTCTCGGGCGGGGAAGGGCGAGCAGTACTTC.

In its sample, this clone was seen a few times. This chain links TRBV5-1 with TRBJ2-5; 8 bases align to TRBD1. The ends lost 3 bases at V and 4 bases at J; junction bases unmatched: 14. This CDR3 is built from 17 residues. From germline, CDR1 is SGHRS and CDR2 YFSETQ. Here the CDR3 DNA reads TGCGCCAGCAGCTCGGTGACCCAGGGGGCGCTTCGAGAGACCCAGTACTTC. It is translated as CASSSVTQGALRETQYF.

The gene calls are TRBV18 and TRBJ1-1; weak D call: TRBD1 (6 bases). The V gene lost 3 bases and the J gene lost 1 base, with 6 bases spanning the gap. The germline CDR1 and CDR2 sequences are KGHSH and LQKENI. This CDR3 is built from 13 residues. The CDR3 sequence: CASSPGQNTEAFF. The CDR3 bases are TGTGCCAGCTCACCGGGACAGAACACTGAAGCTTTCTTT.

This clone came up a few times. This chain links TRBV7-2 with TRBJ1-6; D is possibly TRBD1 (6 bases). This CDR3 has 13 residues. Deletions cut 9 bases from V and 8 bases from J, with 14 bases between. CDR1 and CDR2 (germline): SGHTA, FQGNSA. The CDR3 loop reads CASRNRVYSPLHF. The CDR3 DNA is TGTGCCAGTCGGAACAGGGTGTATTCACCCCTCCACTTT.

The CDR3 DNA sequence: TGCGCCAGCAGCATGACTAGCGTGGCAGATACGCAGTATTTT. Amino acids: CASSMTSVADTQYF. The V gene is TRBV5-1, the J gene TRBJ2-3; 8 nucleotides align to TRBD2. V dropped 4 bases and J dropped 4; count of bases not matched to a gene: 5. Germline CDR1 and CDR2: SGHRS and YFSETQ. This CDR3 has 14 amino acids.

The chain uses TRBV9 and TRBJ2-3, with 8 bases that match TRBD2. The CDR3 has 16 residues. The J segment lost 0 bases and the V segment lost 5 bases, leaving 8 bases of the junction unmatched. Germline V CDR1 and CDR2: SGDLS, YYNGEE. The CDR3 here is CASSVGSGVSTDTQYF. DNA of the CDR3: TGTGCCAGCAGTGTTGGTAGCGGGGTTAGCACAGATACGCAGTATTTT.

The chain links TRBV19 to TRBJ1-3; D not resolved. Trimming removed 3 bases from V and 2 bases from J, with 20 bases in between. This CDR3 is 18 amino acids long. In germline, CDR1 is LNHDA, CDR2 SQIVND (reference sequence). The CDR3 nucleotides read TGTGCCAGTAGTATTTACGCCTCACTAACCTCCCCTGGAAACACCATATATTTT. It yields the protein CASSIYASLTSPGNTIYF.

The chain couples TRBV7-9 to TRBJ2-5, with D possibly TRBD2 on 5 matching bases. The CDR3 loop spans 14 amino acids. V shed 0 bases and J shed 7 bases, with 12 bases lying between them. Germline CDR1 is SEHNR and CDR2 is FQNEAQ (reference sequence). The CDR3 DNA is TGTGCCAGCAGCTTAGCGGAGGTCCTTGGGACCCAGTACTTC. Amino acid sequence: CASSLAEVLGTQYF.

CDR3 in DNA: TGTGCCATCAGGGACGGGACCCTCACTGAAGCTTTCTTT. Its protein product is CAIRDGTLTEAFF. The chain couples TRBV10-3 to TRBJ1-1; tentatively, D is TRBD1 (5 bases). Germline loops: CDR1 ENHRY, CDR2 SYGVKD. Trimming shortened V by 6 bases and J by 4 bases, and 12 bases separated the two germline ends. CDR3 length: 13 residues.

The chain combines TRBV6-5 with TRBJ1-4, with 7 bases identical to TRBD1. The length of the CDR3 is 15 residues. Germline V lookup: CDR1 MNHEY, CDR2 SVGAGI. V dropped 2 bases and J dropped 7; count of bases not matched to a gene: 7. The CDR3 protein is CASSYQRGLGEKLFF. In DNA form, the CDR3 reads TGTGCCAGCAGTTACCAGAGGGGGCTAGGTGAAAAACTGTTTTTT.

The V gene is TRBV2, the J gene TRBJ1-1, with D tentatively TRBD1 (5 bases). Germline assignment: CDR1 SNHLY and CDR2 FYNNEI. Trimming cost V 8 bases and J 0 bases, with 13 bases left between them. The CDR3 extends over 14 amino acids. DNA for the CDR3: TGTGCCAGCGGGGGTAACCCCCTGAACACTGAAGCTTTCTTT. It encodes CASGGNPLNTEAFF.

In this sample, this clone turned up a few times. The chain links TRBV29-1 to TRBJ1-3; D may be TRBD1 (6 bases). The CDR3 has 13 residues. Trimming removed 7 bases from V and 8 bases from J, with 18 bases in between. The germline V gene encodes CDR1 SQVTM and CDR2 ANQGSEA. The CDR3 DNA follows: TGCAGCGCAGAAACAGGGTATGAGGACACCATATATTTT. Its protein is CSAETGYEDTIYF.

This chain links TRBV28 with TRBJ1-1; D is possibly TRBD1 (5 bases). V dropped 3 bases and J dropped 11 bases, with 19 bases sitting between them. Germline lookup yields CDR1 MDHEN and CDR2 SYDVKM. The CDR3 runs to 14 residues. This CDR3 reads CASSFWATASWAFF. DNA for the CDR3: TGTGCCAGCAGTTTTTGGGCGACAGCTTCATGGGCTTTCTTT. Full variable domain (rest looked up from reference TRBV28 and TRBJ1-1): DVKVTQSSRYLVKRTGEKVFLECVQDMDHENMFWYRQDPGLGLRLIYFSYDVKMKEKGDIPEGYSVSREKKERFSLILESASTNQTSMYLCASSFWATASWAFFGQGTRLTVV.

The chain joins TRBV4-3 to TRBJ2-2, with D possibly being TRBD1 (5 bases). The germline V gene encodes CDR1 LGHNA and CDR2 YSLEER. V lost 4 bases and J 1 base, leaving 13 bases between the germline ends. This CDR3 is built from 16 residues. The CDR3 coding sequence is TGCGCCAGCAGCCCCCACGTCGGACAGAACACCGGGGAGCTGTTTTTT. Translating it yields CASSPHVGQNTGELFF.

This clone was found once. The CDR3 loop is CAISNRGLTDTQYF. CDR3 in DNA: TGTGCCATCAGCAACAGGGGGCTCACAGATACGCAGTATTTT. The genes are TRBV10-3 and TRBJ2-3; 9 bases map to TRBD1. Germline V gene sequence: CDR1 ENHRY, CDR2 SYGVKD. CDR3 length equals 14 residues. J gave up 2 bases and V 6 bases, and 3 bases lay outside the gene matches.

The chain links TRBV5-6 to TRBJ1-4; weak D call: TRBD1 (6 bases). This CDR3 region has 15 residues. With 3 bases removed from V and 0 bases from J, the gap between germline ends came to 9 bases. The germline V gene encodes CDR1 SGHDT and CDR2 YYEEEE. The CDR3 DNA sequence: TGTGCCAGCAGCTCATGGACAGCAACTAATGAAAAACTGTTTTTT. Amino acids: CASSSWTATNEKLFF. The complete variable domain, with remaining parts taken from reference TRBV5-6 and TRBJ1-4, reads DAGVTQSPTHLIKTRGQQVTLRCSPKSGHDTVSWYQQALGQGPQFIFQYYEEEERQRGNFPDRFSGHQFPNYSSELNVNALLLGDSALYLCASSSWTATNEKLFFGSGTQLSVL.

This clone was seen more than once but under ten times. V is TRBV30 and J is TRBJ1-1; D gene unclear. Germline values: CDR1 GTSNPN, CDR2 SVGIG (reference sequence). The CDR3 contains 13 residues. Trimming cost V 4 bases and J 1 base, with 10 bases left between them. Here the CDR3 reads CAWTRASNTEAFF. Here the CDR3 DNA reads TGTGCCTGGACCCGGGCCTCGAACACTGAAGCTTTCTTT.